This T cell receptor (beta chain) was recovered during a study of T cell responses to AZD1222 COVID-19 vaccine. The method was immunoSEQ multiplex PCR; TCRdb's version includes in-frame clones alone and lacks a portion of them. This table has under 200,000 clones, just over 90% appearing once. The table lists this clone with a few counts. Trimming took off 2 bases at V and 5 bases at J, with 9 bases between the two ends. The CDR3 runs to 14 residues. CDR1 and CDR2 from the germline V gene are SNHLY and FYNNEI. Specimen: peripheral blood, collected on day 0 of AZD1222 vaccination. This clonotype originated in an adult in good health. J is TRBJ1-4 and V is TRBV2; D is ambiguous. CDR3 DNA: TGTGCCAGCAGTGAAAGCCATCTCAATGAAAAACTGTTTTTT. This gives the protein CASSESHLNEKLFF.